The text below deals with one T cell receptor (beta chain). Its specificity is not known. This sample is drawn from a study of vaccination and CD4 T cells after COVID-19. At the Johns Hopkins FTIC core, DNA taken from cultured CD4+ T cells was sequenced by way of the Oncomine TCR Beta short-read assay. MiXCR, applied by TCRdb to the PCR reads, yields one record per CDR3 protein. Among thousands of distinct CDR3 sequences listed, 25% to 30% were seen once. Germline assignment: CDR1 MNHNS and CDR2 SASEGT. Trimming took 3 bases from V and 4 from J; bases not matched to a gene: 6. The CDR3 length is 15 residues. The sample's treatment: approximately nine-day PBMC culture with coronavirus spike peptide pools or control peptides (ViraFEST assay). Those CD4+ T cells from the unexposed donor predate the COVID-19 pandemic (2011-2018).

This chain links TRBV6-1 with TRBJ1-2; 9 bases align to TRBD1. This TCR was sampled from a human donor in good health. Sequencing was carried out using CD4+ T cells from blood, cultured in vitro. The CDR3 DNA follows: TGTGCCAGCAGTGAGCCGGGACAGGGAATCTATGGCTACACCTTC. Its translation: CASSEPGQGIYGYTF.